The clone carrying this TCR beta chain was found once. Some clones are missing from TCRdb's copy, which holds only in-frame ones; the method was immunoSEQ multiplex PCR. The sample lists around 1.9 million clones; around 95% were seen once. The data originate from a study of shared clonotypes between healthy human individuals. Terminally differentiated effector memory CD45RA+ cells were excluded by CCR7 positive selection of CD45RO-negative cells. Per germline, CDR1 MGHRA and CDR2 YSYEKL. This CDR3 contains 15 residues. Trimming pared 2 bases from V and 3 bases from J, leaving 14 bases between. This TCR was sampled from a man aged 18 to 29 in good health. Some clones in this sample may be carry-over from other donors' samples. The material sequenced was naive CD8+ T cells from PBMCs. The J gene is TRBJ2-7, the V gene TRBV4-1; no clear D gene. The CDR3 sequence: CASSQNFSGIYEQYF. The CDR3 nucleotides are TGCGCCAGCAGCCAAAATTTTAGTGGTATCTACGAGCAGTACTTC.